The TCR beta chain described here comes from a study of early T cells in non-severe SARS-CoV-2 infection. This clonotype was seen a handful of times. CDR3 length equals 13 residues. The germline V and J ends were trimmed by 6 bases and 6 bases, with 14 bases remaining between them. TCRdb ran MiXCR on the 5' RACE reads and lists one entry per CDR3 protein. The table lists 70,000 to 75,000 distinct CDR3 sequences, roughly 13% of them singletons. The V gene is TRBV12-3 or TRBV12-4, the J gene TRBJ1-1; TRBD1 is a possible D gene (6 bases). Input material: whole blood. The clonotype was recovered from an adult who was a healthcare worker with PCR-confirmed SARS-CoV-2 infection or an uninfected control (not recorded which). The CDR3 region is CASRPSQGPEAFF. In nucleotides, the CDR3 is TGTGCCAGCAGGCCTAGCCAGGGGCCTGAAGCTTTCTTT.